The 24 T cell receptor beta chains below come from one sample, sequenced in a study of blood T cell repertoires in COVID-19. The method was immunoSEQ multiplex PCR; TCRdb's version includes in-frame clones alone and lacks a portion of them. The sample contains approximately 400,000 clones, about 89% of which appear only once. The sample consisted of PBMCs or T cells enriched from blood (not recorded which). The receptors shown here come from a woman in her 40s who had been exposed to COVID-19.

The rearrangement uses TRBV24-1 and TRBJ2-2, with no clear D. V dropped 6 bases and J dropped 4 bases, with 8 bases sitting between them. This CDR3 contains 13 residues. Germline V lookup: CDR1 KGHDR, CDR2 SFDVKD. The CDR3 coding sequence is TGTGCCACCAGTACAGATCGCACCGGGGAGCTGTTTTTT. This codes for CATSTDRTGELFF.

This chain joins TRBV5-1 and TRBJ1-1; D not certain. CDR1 and CDR2 from the germline V gene are SGHRS and YFSETQ. V shed 4 bases and J shed 1 base, with 11 bases lying between them. The length of the CDR3 is 14 residues. As DNA, the CDR3 is TGCGCCAGCAGCCACCTACCCCAGAACACTGAAGCTTTCTTT. It is translated as CASSHLPQNTEAFF. The full variable domain, with the rest looked up from reference TRBV5-1 and TRBJ1-1, is KAGVTQTPRYLIKTRGQQVTLSCSPISGHRSVSWYQQTPGQGLQFLFEYFSETQRNKGNFPGRFSGRQFSNSRSEMNVSTLELGDSALYLCASSHLPQNTEAFFGQGTRLTVV.

The chain joins TRBV6-6 to TRBJ1-5; D is possibly TRBD1 (6 bases). Per germline, CDR1 MNHNY and CDR2 SVGAGI (reference sequence). The CDR3 covers 15 residues. V gave up 5 bases and J gave up 3 bases, with 14 bases separating them. CDR3 sequence reads: CASSPPTGINQPQHF. In DNA form, the CDR3 reads TGTGCCAGCAGTCCACCTACAGGGATCAATCAGCCCCAGCATTTT.

This chain links TRBV7-2 with TRBJ1-2; 9 bases agree with TRBD1. The CDR3 sequence is 15 residues long. Trimming removed 5 bases from V and 1 base from J; junction bases left unmatched: 5. Germline CDR1 SGHTA, CDR2 FQGNSA. The chain's CDR3 is CASSPRQGVNYGYTF. CDR3 DNA: TGTGCCAGCAGCCCAAGACAGGGGGTTAACTATGGCTACACCTTC.

This clone was counted a single time. The CDR3 spells CASSPQQGLGNTIYF. The CDR3 DNA reads TGTGCCAGCAGCCCCCAACAGGGGTTGGGAAACACCATATATTTT. This chain connects TRBV5-4 to TRBJ1-3, with 7 bases aligning to TRBD1. The CDR3 runs 15 residues. Germline assignment: CDR1 SGHNT and CDR2 YYREEE (reference sequence). V trimming: 4 bases; J trimming: 4 bases; junction bases outside the gene matches: 8.

CDR3 in DNA: TGTGCCAGCAGCGTTTTAGACAGGGCTCTTGGCTACACCTTC. It yields the protein CASSVLDRALGYTF. The rearrangement links TRBV9 to TRBJ1-2; 7 bases fit TRBD1. V gave up 2 bases and J gave up 7 bases; unmatched junction bases: 8. Germline CDR1 is SGDLS and CDR2 is YYNGEE. CDR3 size: 14 residues.

The chain uses TRBV6-5 and TRBJ2-1; TRBD2 agrees at 10 bases. The CDR3 consists of 15 residues. Germline V gives CDR1 MNHEY, CDR2 SVGAGI. The trim removed 3 bases at V and 4 bases at J, leaving 3 bases unmatched. The DNA for the CDR3 is TGTGCCAGCAGTTATAAACTAGCGGGGTACAATGAGCAGTTCTTC. It is translated as CASSYKLAGYNEQFF.

This sequence joins TRBV6-5 and TRBJ1-3; D is unclear. Germline values: CDR1 MNHEY, CDR2 SVGAGI. CDR3 length equals 13 residues. The ends were cut back, 6 bases at V and 0 bases at J, with 6 bases in the middle. This CDR3 reads CASRASSGNTIYF. For the CDR3, the DNA is TGTGCCAGCAGGGCTTCCTCTGGAAACACCATATATTTT.

This clone showed up just once. The chain has TRBV9 and TRBJ1-3; 8 bases are a match to TRBD1. This CDR3 is 16 amino acids long. V was pared by 1 base and J by 0 bases, with 3 bases of the junction left unmatched. The V gene's germline CDR1 is SGDLS and CDR2 YYNGEE. The CDR3 protein is CASSVLGQDSGNTIYF. The CDR3 nucleotides are TGTGCCAGCAGCGTACTGGGACAGGACTCTGGAAACACCATATATTTT.

This clone was seen just once. This sequence joins TRBV7-3 and TRBJ2-5, with D perhaps TRBD2 (5 bases). The CDR3 extends over 13 amino acids. Germline-derived CDR1 and CDR2 are SGHTA and FQGTGA. V was trimmed by 6 bases and J by 1 base, leaving 9 bases between them. The CDR3, as DNA: TGTGCCAGCAGGAGGAGCGGCCAAGAGACCCAGTACTTC. Translated: CASRRSGQETQYF. Combining the CDR3 with reference TRBV7-3 and TRBJ2-5 gives the whole variable domain GAGVSQTPSNKVTEKGKYVELRCDPISGHTALYWYRQSLGQGPEFLIYFQGTGAADDSGLPNDRFFAVRPEGSVSTLKIQRTERGDSAVYLCASRRSGQETQYFGPGTRLLVL.

The chain links TRBV9 to TRBJ2-3; 7 positions match TRBD1. V lost 4 bases and J lost 1; bases outside the gene matches: 9. The CDR3 has 16 residues. In germline, CDR1 is SGDLS, CDR2 YYNGEE. CDR3 nucleotides: TGTGCCAGCAGCCCCCGACAGGGAGAGGGCACAGATACGCAGTATTTT. This translates into CASSPRQGEGTDTQYF.

This clone has a handful of counts. The chain recombines TRBV18 with TRBJ1-1; D might be TRBD1 (5 bases). Germline V CDR1 and CDR2: KGHSH, LQKENI. The CDR3 runs 18 residues. Trimming stripped 1 base from V and 0 bases from J, with 18 bases between. CDR3 coding DNA: TGTGCCAGCTCACCACTCGGGGGTAGCCAGATCATGAACACTGAAGCTTTCTTT. It encodes CASSPLGGSQIMNTEAFF.

The chain recombines TRBV3-1 (or the pseudogene TRBV3-2) with TRBJ2-7; 7 bases align to TRBD2. The V segment lost 5 bases and the J segment 5 bases; nucleotides outside the gene matches: 9. The CDR3 extends over 14 amino acids. Germline-derived CDR1 and CDR2 are LGHDT and YNNKEL (reference sequence). CDR3 sequence: CASSGAWGGHEQYF. In nucleotides, the CDR3 is TGTGCCAGCAGCGGCGCCTGGGGGGGACACGAGCAGTACTTC.

The chain couples TRBV3-1 (or the pseudogene TRBV3-2) to TRBJ1-5; D possibly corresponds to TRBD1 (5 bases). CDR3 length: 15 amino acids. Germline-derived CDR1 and CDR2 are LGHDT and YNNKEL (reference sequence). Between the trimmed V and J ends, which lost 0 bases and 7 bases, there was a span of 13 bases. CDR3 in amino acids: CASSQDLWGGQPQHF. The DNA for the CDR3 is TGTGCCAGCAGCCAAGATTTATGGGGGGGACAGCCCCAGCATTTT.

This chain links TRBV7-9 with TRBJ1-1, with D unresolved. This CDR3 region has 14 residues. Germline-derived CDR1 and CDR2 are SEHNR and FQNEAQ (reference sequence). V shed 1 base and J shed 6 bases, with 12 bases lying between them. DNA of the CDR3: TGTGCCAGCAGCTTAGTCTCGGTATCCCCTGAAGCTTTCTTT. Its protein is CASSLVSVSPEAFF.

This chain links TRBV2 with TRBJ1-4; TRBD1 might be the D (5 bases). Germline CDR1 reads SNHLY; CDR2 reads FYNNEI. CDR3 length: 14 amino acids. V shed 0 bases and J shed 8 bases, with 10 bases lying between them. As DNA, the CDR3 is TGTGCCAGCAGTGAAGCGGACCCAGGGGAAAAACTGTTTTTT. It codes for CASSEADPGEKLFF.

The chain employs TRBV19 and TRBJ2-1; possibly TRBD2 for D (6 bases). Looked up from germline, CDR1 is LNHDA and CDR2 is SQIVND (reference sequence). V was clipped by 5 bases and J by 15 bases, with 17 bases between them. The CDR3 spans 12 residues. CDR3 loop: CASSPTAGPRFF. In DNA, the CDR3 is TGTGCCAGTAGTCCAACTGCGGGGCCAAGGTTCTTC. Using reference TRBV19 and TRBJ2-1 for the parts outside the CDR3, the full variable domain is DGGITQSPKYLFRKEGQNVTLSCEQNLNHDAMYWYRQDPGQGLRLIYYSQIVNDFQKGDIAEGYSVSREKKESFPLTVTSAQKNPTAFYLCASSPTAGPRFFGPGTRLTVL.

The rearrangement uses TRBV7-6 and TRBJ2-5, with unresolved D. V lost 0 bases to trimming and J lost 5 bases, with 4 bases between them. Germline V gives CDR1 SGHVS, CDR2 FNYEAQ. This CDR3 is 12 amino acids long. The CDR3 coding sequence is TGTGCCAGCAGCTTAGCGTCGGAGACCCAGTACTTC. Amino acids: CASSLASETQYF. Full variable domain (outside the CDR3, taken from reference TRBV7-6 and TRBJ2-5): GAGVSQSPRYKVTKRGQDVALRCDPISGHVSLYWYRQALGQGPEFLTYFNYEAQQDKSGLPNDRFSAERPEGSISTLTIQRTEQRDSAMYRCASSLASETQYFGPGTRLLVL.

V is TRBV27 and J is TRBJ2-3, with 8 bases identical to TRBD1. The CDR3 spans 16 residues. Germline CDR1 reads MNHEY; CDR2 reads SMNVEV (reference sequence). J lost 2 bases, V lost 5 bases, and 9 bases had no gene match. CDR3 in amino acids: CASSTRWDRNTDTQYF. The DNA for the CDR3 is TGTGCCAGCAGTACCCGGTGGGACAGGAACACAGATACGCAGTATTTT.

This chain links TRBV5-1 with TRBJ2-1, with 9 bases identical to TRBD1. The J segment lost 4 bases and the V segment lost 4 bases, leaving 12 bases of the junction unmatched. The CDR3 loop spans 17 amino acids. Germline lookup yields CDR1 SGHRS and CDR2 YFSETQ. CDR3 residues: CASSLPRGQGIYNEQFF. The CDR3 nucleotides read TGCGCCAGCAGCCTCCCCAGGGGACAGGGTATTTACAATGAGCAGTTCTTC.

The rearrangement links TRBV6-6 to TRBJ2-1, with 9 bases identical to TRBD2. This CDR3 is 17 amino acids long. Germline-derived CDR1 and CDR2 are MNHNY and SVGAGI (reference sequence). V shed 5 bases and J 2 bases; nucleotides not matched to a gene: 10. The CDR3 protein is CASSLSRASGTYNEQFF. The DNA of the CDR3 is TGTGCCAGCAGTCTTAGCAGGGCTAGCGGGACCTACAATGAGCAGTTCTTC.

V and J are TRBV13 and TRBJ2-6; unclear D gene. V lost 5 bases and J lost 0, with 5 bases in between. The CDR3 contains 14 residues. CDR1 and CDR2 (germline): PRHDT, FYEKMQ (reference sequence). CDR3 amino acids: CASSTISGANVLTF. As DNA, the CDR3 is TGTGCCAGCAGCACAATCTCTGGGGCCAACGTCCTGACTTTC.

CDR3 nucleotides: TGTGCCAGCAGCTTAGTATTGGCCCAGAGGCATGGCTACACCTTC. Translated, it gives CASSLVLAQRHGYTF. This chain connects TRBV7-8 to TRBJ1-2, with no clear D. The CDR3 has 15 residues. The germline V gene has CDR1 SGHVS and CDR2 FQNEAQ. Trimming stripped 1 base from V and 6 bases from J, with 15 bases between.

This clone showed up just a few times. Other DNA variants within this sample encode the same CDR3. The CDR3 DNA sequence: TGTGCCAGCAGCTTGGGGGGAGCTAACTATGGCTACACCTTC. Its protein is CASSLGGANYGYTF. V and J are TRBV11-2 and TRBJ1-2; the D gene is possibly TRBD1 (5 bases). Trimming pared 3 bases from V and 0 bases from J, leaving 8 bases between. CDR1 SGHAT and CDR2 FQNNGV come from the germline V gene. The CDR3 runs 14 residues. Full variable domain (missing parts from reference TRBV11-2 and TRBJ1-2): EAGVAQSPRYKIIEKRQSVAFWCNPISGHATLYWYQQILGQGPKLLIQFQNNGVVDDSQLPKDRFSAERLKGVDSTLKIQPAKLEDSAVYLCASSLGGANYGYTFGSGTRLTVV.